Shown below are 27 T cell receptor beta chains from a single sample sequenced in a study of blood T cell repertoires in COVID-19. Only in-frame clones appear in the TCRdb table, and some are missing; sequencing was by immunoSEQ multiplex PCR. The table records 25,000 or so clones, over 85% of them present only once. The specimen was peripheral blood. These receptors came from a human donor with active COVID-19. The donor label of this sample is uncertain.

The V gene is TRBV5-6, the J gene TRBJ2-5; 9 positions match TRBD1. This CDR3 has 12 amino acids. Per the germline V gene, CDR1 is SGHDT and CDR2 is YYEEEE. The V segment lost 0 bases and the J segment 11 bases; nucleotides outside the gene matches: 2. CDR3 region: CASSLGQGEQYF. The CDR3 region has the DNA TGTGCCAGCAGCTTGGGACAGGGGGAGCAGTACTTC. Combining the CDR3 with reference TRBV5-6 and TRBJ2-5 gives the whole variable domain DAGVTQSPTHLIKTRGQQVTLRCSPKSGHDTVSWYQQALGQGPQFIFQYYEEEERQRGNFPDRFSGHQFPNYSSELNVNALLLGDSALYLCASSLGQGEQYFGPGTRLLVL.

The chain carries TRBV3-1 (or the pseudogene TRBV3-2) and TRBJ2-7, with 8 bases lining up with TRBD1. V was pared by 2 bases and J by 2 bases, with 5 bases of the junction left unmatched. The CDR3 totals 15 residues. Germline loops: CDR1 LGHDT, CDR2 YNNKEL (reference sequence). CDR3 DNA: TGTGCCAGCAGCCAAAGACAGGGGCGTACCTACGAGCAGTACTTC. Its translation: CASSQRQGRTYEQYF.

The chain carries TRBV6-5 and TRBJ1-5; D unresolved. Germline values: CDR1 MNHEY, CDR2 SVGAGI. This CDR3 has 12 amino acids. V was cut by 2 bases and J by 3 bases, with 2 bases left in between. CDR3 sequence reads: CASSYLNQPQHF. As DNA, the CDR3 is TGTGCCAGCAGTTACCTCAATCAGCCCCAGCATTTT.

The chain uses TRBV29-1 and TRBJ2-1; 12 positions match TRBD2. CDR3 length: 15 amino acids. J gave up 6 bases and V 4 bases, and 7 bases lay outside the gene matches. Germline V lookup: CDR1 SQVTM, CDR2 ANQGSEA. CDR3: CSVADELAGGNEQFF. Written as DNA, the CDR3 is TGCAGCGTTGCCGATGAACTAGCGGGGGGCAATGAGCAGTTCTTC.

The chain uses TRBV11-1 and TRBJ2-1, with 10 nucleotides matching TRBD1. The CDR3 loop spans 16 amino acids. The V gene end was trimmed by 4 bases and the J gene end by 7 bases; junction bases not matched to a gene: 10. The germline V gene encodes CDR1 SGHAT and CDR2 FQDESV (reference sequence). The CDR3 spells CASSSGQGEVDNEQFF. DNA for the CDR3: TGTGCCAGCAGCTCTGGACAGGGGGAGGTCGATAATGAGCAGTTCTTC.

CDR3: CASRVRGGLNTEAFF. Written as DNA, the CDR3 is TGTGCCAGCAGGGTTCGGGGAGGATTGAACACTGAAGCTTTCTTT. This rearrangement joins TRBV13 to TRBJ1-1; D not resolved. Trimming removed 6 bases from V and 0 bases from J, with 14 bases in between. The germline V gene encodes CDR1 PRHDT and CDR2 FYEKMQ (reference sequence). The CDR3 is made up of 15 amino acids. Full variable domain (outside the CDR3, taken from reference TRBV13 and TRBJ1-1): AAGVIQSPRHLIKEKRETATLKCYPIPRHDTVYWYQQGPGQDPQFLISFYEKMQSDKGSIPDRFSAQQFSDYHSELNMSSLELGDSALYFCASRVRGGLNTEAFFGQGTRLTVV.

The chain couples TRBV7-2 to TRBJ2-2; possible D gene TRBD1, 6 bases. The V gene's germline CDR1 is SGHTA and CDR2 FQGNSA. The V end was cut by 5 bases, the J end by 5 bases, with 9 bases between. The CDR3 loop spans 13 amino acids. The CDR3 bases are TGTGCCAGCAGCATTACAGGGACCGGGGAGCTGTTTTTT. Translating it yields CASSITGTGELFF.

The rearrangement links TRBV7-2 to TRBJ2-3, with 11 bases aligning to TRBD2. Germline V gene data show CDR1 as SGHTA and CDR2 as FQGNSA. The junction had 6 bases not matched to a gene; V was cut back by 5 bases and J by 2 bases. The CDR3 totals 16 residues. The CDR3 DNA sequence: TGTGCCAGCAGCCCCGTAGCGGGAGGGTCCACAGATACGCAGTATTTT. Amino acids: CASSPVAGGSTDTQYF.

V and J are TRBV27 and TRBJ1-6, with D tentatively TRBD1 (6 bases). V was cut by 4 bases and J by 6 bases, with 19 bases left in between. CDR3 length: 17 residues. Germline CDR1 MNHEY, CDR2 SMNVEV (reference sequence). The CDR3: CASSSFPGAGVNSPLHF. The CDR3 nucleotides read TGTGCCAGCAGTTCATTCCCTGGGGCAGGGGTTAATTCACCCCTCCACTTT.

This clone was observed a single time. The V call is TRBV6-6, the J call TRBJ2-1; 7 bases are a match to TRBD1. The CDR3 is made up of 16 amino acids. Germline CDR1 MNHNY, CDR2 SVGAGI (reference sequence). With V trimmed by 6 bases and J by 5 bases, 13 bases remained unmatched. The CDR3 here is CASRPGTARKNNEQFF. As DNA, the CDR3 is TGTGCCAGCAGACCCGGGACAGCACGGAAAAACAATGAGCAGTTCTTC.

V usage is TRBV27 and J usage is TRBJ2-5; D call uncertain. Germline V gene sequence: CDR1 MNHEY, CDR2 SMNVEV (reference sequence). The CDR3 sequence is 11 residues long. V gave up 4 bases and J gave up 2 bases, with 2 bases separating them. Here the CDR3 reads CASSSQETQYF. The CDR3 nucleotides are TGTGCCAGCAGTTCGCAAGAGACCCAGTACTTC.

The chain carries TRBV30 and TRBJ2-7; 11 positions agree with TRBD2. This CDR3 comprises 14 residues. Germline CDR1 GTSNPN, CDR2 SVGIG (reference sequence). The V segment lost 5 bases and the J segment 5 bases; nucleotides outside the gene matches: 8. The DNA of the CDR3 is TGTGCCTGGGCCCGACTAGCGGGACTTCACGAGCAGTACTTC. Translation: CAWARLAGLHEQYF.

The chain joins TRBV28 to TRBJ2-1; weak D call: TRBD2 (6 bases). The CDR3 runs to 15 residues. The germline gives CDR1 MDHEN, CDR2 SYDVKM. V was shortened by 4 bases and J by 12 bases, with 22 bases between the two germline ends. Here the CDR3 DNA reads TGTGCCAGCAGTTCTGGGACTTCGCCTCGGGGGTGGCAGTTCTTC. Translated: CASSSGTSPRGWQFF.

V is TRBV6-5 and J is TRBJ2-3; D is unclear. Germline loops: CDR1 MNHEY, CDR2 SVGAGI. The CDR3 has 12 amino acids. Trimming took 5 bases from V and 4 from J, leaving 7 bases between them. The CDR3 sequence is CASSPRADTQYF. The CDR3 DNA is TGTGCCAGCAGTCCTCGTGCAGATACGCAGTATTTT.

This clone is a singleton in its sample. The rearrangement uses TRBV29-1 and TRBJ2-3, with 8 nucleotides matching TRBD1. V gave up 0 bases and J gave up 4 bases; unmatched junction bases: 6. Germline V gene data show CDR1 as SQVTM and CDR2 as ANQGSEA. This CDR3 has 15 amino acids. CDR3 DNA sequence: TGCAGCGTTGAAGATCGCGCCAGGGGGCCAGATACGCAGTATTTT. Residues: CSVEDRARGPDTQYF.

The rearrangement uses TRBV7-2 and TRBJ2-1, with 7 positions matching TRBD2. Germline V gene sequence: CDR1 SGHTA, CDR2 FQGNSA. CDR3 length equals 15 residues. V lost 1 base, J lost 2 bases, and 2 bases stayed unmatched. CDR3 in amino acids: CASSLESGTYNEQFF. CDR3 DNA: TGTGCCAGCAGCTTAGAAAGCGGGACCTACAATGAGCAGTTCTTC.

J is TRBJ2-1 and V is TRBV6-5; D gene unclear. This CDR3 has 14 residues. The V end was cut by 0 bases, the J end by 7 bases, with 10 bases between. Germline V gene lookup returns CDR1 MNHEY and CDR2 SVGAGI. The CDR3 nucleotides read TGTGCCAGCAGTTACTCCCGGGTATCGAATGAGCAGTTCTTC. Its translation: CASSYSRVSNEQFF.

CDR3 region: CASTTGTQNWDSGNTIYF. In DNA, the CDR3 is TGTGCCAGTACGACCGGGACACAGAACTGGGACTCTGGAAACACCATATATTTT. V and J are TRBV19 and TRBJ1-3, with D possibly TRBD1 on 6 matching bases. The V end was cut by 7 bases, the J end by 0 bases, with 22 bases between. The CDR3 runs to 18 residues. CDR1 is LNHDA, CDR2 SQIVND, per germline (reference sequence).

This chain uses TRBV19 with TRBJ2-2, with no clear D. V was cut by 4 bases and J by 0 bases, with 6 bases left in between. The CDR3 totals 14 residues. Per the germline V gene, CDR1 is LNHDA and CDR2 is SQIVND (reference sequence). In nucleotides, the CDR3 is TGTGCCAGTAGTACCGCAGCGAACACCGGGGAGCTGTTTTTT. This codes for CASSTAANTGELFF.

The V call is TRBV2, the J call TRBJ1-3; D not certain. Trimming cost V 5 bases and J 8 bases, with 7 bases left between them. In germline, CDR1 is SNHLY, CDR2 FYNNEI. The CDR3 runs 11 residues. CDR3 DNA sequence: TGTGCCAGCAGTCTCAGTGACACCATATATTTT. Encoded protein: CASSLSDTIYF.

The chain links TRBV10-1 to TRBJ2-1; 12 bases map to TRBD1. The CDR3 has 17 amino acids. Germline lookup yields CDR1 WNHNN and CDR2 SYGVQD (reference sequence). Trimming took 0 bases from V and 11 from J; bases not matched to a gene: 11. The CDR3 DNA sequence: TGCGCCAGCAGTGAGTCTTCACCGGGACAGGGGGCTGAAAAGCAGTTCTTC. Its translation is CASSESSPGQGAEKQFF.

The gene calls are TRBV10-3 and TRBJ2-5; weak D call: TRBD1 (5 bases). V was cut by 9 bases and J by 5 bases, with 7 bases left in between. This CDR3 contains 10 residues. Germline assignment: CDR1 ENHRY and CDR2 SYGVKD. The CDR3 protein is CAIGVETQYF. In nucleotides, the CDR3 is TGTGCCATAGGGGTTGAGACCCAGTACTTC.

This chain links TRBV18 with TRBJ1-5, with D perhaps TRBD1 (5 bases). Deletions cut 3 bases from V and 0 bases from J, with 21 bases between. The CDR3 extends over 19 amino acids. Germline CDR1 reads KGHSH; CDR2 reads LQKENI. The chain's CDR3 is CASSPGRARGEDSNQPQHF. CDR3 in DNA: TGTGCCAGCTCACCCGGCCGGGCCAGAGGGGAGGATAGCAATCAGCCCCAGCATTTT.

The V gene is TRBV5-4, the J gene TRBJ2-6; no firm D call. V shed 0 bases and J shed 6 bases, with 4 bases lying between them. This CDR3 is built from 13 residues. Per germline, CDR1 SGHNT and CDR2 YYREEE (reference sequence). This CDR3 is CASSLAQANVLTF. The CDR3 DNA reads TGTGCCAGCAGCTTGGCCCAGGCCAACGTCCTGACTTTC.

The J gene is TRBJ2-1, the V gene TRBV7-2; D possibly corresponds to TRBD1 (5 bases). Germline values: CDR1 SGHTA, CDR2 FQGNSA. The CDR3 is made up of 14 amino acids. The V gene lost 5 bases and the J gene lost 5 bases, with 13 bases spanning the gap. CDR3 loop: CASSGHLYNNEQFF. CDR3 DNA sequence: TGTGCCAGCAGCGGACACCTCTACAACAATGAGCAGTTCTTC.

Here the CDR3 reads CAWSTAGGYQPQHF. CDR3 sequence (DNA): TGTGCCTGGAGTACAGCAGGGGGTTATCAGCCCCAGCATTTT. The chain is built from TRBV30 and TRBJ1-5; 7 bases match TRBD1. The CDR3 sequence is 14 residues long. V lost 2 bases, J lost 5 bases, and 6 bases stayed unmatched. CDR1 is GTSNPN and CDR2 is SVGIG in the germline V gene (reference sequence).

CDR3 coding DNA: TGTGCCAGTAGATATAGCGGGACAGAGACCCAGTACTTC. Translation: CASRYSGTETQYF. The V gene is TRBV19, the J gene TRBJ2-5, with 8 bases matching TRBD2. The CDR3 is 13 amino acids. Per the germline V gene, CDR1 is LNHDA and CDR2 is SQIVND (reference sequence). Trimming cost V 6 bases and J 4 bases; bases outside gene matches: 4.